What follows describes a single T cell receptor (beta chain). The antigen is not known. Samples of blood were obtained at baseline, on cycle 4 day 1, and on cycle 7 day 1. This sample stems from a study of OX40 agonist ivuxolimab in advanced cancers. Study results and limitations: Normalized expansion of T-cell clones was also low for some nonresponders.

Measured with immunoSEQ multiplex PCR; TCRdb has only the in-frame clones, and not every one. The sample records approximately 67,000 clones, about four fifths being singletons. Sequenced material: CD4+ or CD8+ T cells sorted from blood, taken in a trial of the OX40 agonist ivuxolimab. The source is an adult with an advanced solid tumor such as melanoma, head and neck, liver or kidney cancer.

DNA for the CDR3: TGCGCCAGCAGTCGTGACAGTAACGCTGGGGCCAACGTCCTGACTTTC. It specifies CASSRDSNAGANVLTF. The V and J genes are TRBV5-1 and TRBJ2-6; a weak D match, TRBD1 (5 bases). Per the germline V gene, CDR1 is SGHRS and CDR2 is YFSETQ. V was trimmed by 5 bases and J by 2 bases, leaving 14 bases between them. The CDR3 loop spans 16 amino acids.